These 8 T cell receptor beta chains were all obtained from the same sample, sequenced in a study of CD8 T cells in Susac syndrome (dated by TCRdb to about 2019). The library was built by means of the immunoSEQ multiplex PCR assay. RNA was extracted using the RNeasy kit, and about 0.5 to 1 ug of the RNA was reverse transcribed with random hexamers. Clones were called with MiXCR by TCRdb after fastp trimmed the public reads at Q25, and only in-frame beta chains were retained. Entries that share a CDR3 protein sequence are merged under the most common genes and DNA. The sample records around 95,000 distinct CDR3 sequences, 95% of which are singletons. The ten largest clones take up more than 0.3% of the sample. The sequenced sample consisted of CD8+ T cells from PBMCs. The receptors were sampled from a human donor with Susac syndrome.

J is TRBJ2-7 and V is TRBV4-1; 7 bases are shared with TRBD2. The CDR3 is 15 residues long. Germline CDR1 is MGHRA and CDR2 is YSYEKL. V shed 0 bases and J 4 bases; nucleotides not matched to a gene: 6. CDR3: CASSQEGPGGYEQYF. Here the CDR3 DNA reads TGCGCCAGCAGCCAAGAGGGGCCGGGAGGTTACGAGCAGTACTTC.

The gene calls are TRBV29-1 and TRBJ2-5; 8 nucleotides agree with TRBD2. CDR1 is SQVTM, CDR2 ANQGSEA, per germline. V lost 4 bases to trimming and J lost 4 bases; unmatched junction nucleotides: 5. The CDR3 consists of 13 residues. The CDR3 nucleotides are TGCAGCGTTGGGGCGGGGGGTGGAGAGACCCAGTACTTC. The encoded protein is CSVGAGGGETQYF.

This chain joins TRBV12-3 or TRBV12-4 and TRBJ1-1; possibly TRBD1 for D (5 bases). The CDR3 has 16 amino acids. Trimming shortened V by 6 bases and J by 3 bases, and 20 bases separated the two germline ends. DNA for the CDR3: TGTGCCAGCAGCCCAGCATCCAGGGTGTCGGACACTGAAGCTTTCTTT. Translation: CASSPASRVSDTEAFF.

The chain employs TRBV27 and TRBJ2-7; the match to TRBD1 covers 7 bases. The trim removed 7 bases at V and 2 bases at J, leaving 14 bases unmatched. This CDR3 region has 16 residues. Per the germline V gene, CDR1 is MNHEY and CDR2 is SMNVEV (reference sequence). The CDR3 here is CASTGTAITGTYEQYF. The CDR3, as DNA: TGTGCCAGCACCGGGACAGCGATCACAGGAACCTACGAGCAGTACTTC.

The chain joins TRBV20-1 to TRBJ2-7, with D perhaps TRBD2 (5 bases). The CDR3 has 15 residues. The V gene's germline CDR1 is DFQATT and CDR2 SNEGSKA (reference sequence). Trimming pared 6 bases from V and 0 bases from J, leaving 18 bases between. Here the CDR3 DNA reads TGCAGTGCCGCTACTAGTTCCAGACCCTCCTACGAGCAGTACTTC. Protein sequence: CSAATSSRPSYEQYF.

The chain joins TRBV29-1 to TRBJ2-7, with 10 bases lining up with TRBD1. V was pared by 6 bases and J by 0 bases, with 2 bases of the junction left unmatched. Germline CDR1 reads SQVTM; CDR2 reads ANQGSEA. The CDR3 extends over 13 amino acids. The CDR3 reads CSVWTGGSYEQYF. CDR3 DNA: TGCAGCGTCTGGACAGGGGGCTCCTACGAGCAGTACTTC.

The rearrangement links TRBV3-1 to TRBJ1-2, with D possibly matching TRBD1 (5 bases). Trimming took 2 bases from V and 6 from J, leaving 19 bases between them. CDR1 LGHDT and CDR2 YNNKEL come from the germline V gene (reference sequence). This CDR3 has 16 amino acids. The CDR3 protein is CASSQISTDLPHGYTF. The CDR3 DNA reads TGTGCCAGCAGCCAAATTTCGACAGATCTCCCACATGGCTACACCTTC.

This clonotype was recorded only once. The chain links TRBV9 to TRBJ2-5, with a possible D match to TRBD1 (6 bases). The V gene's germline CDR1 is SGDLS and CDR2 YYNGEE. This CDR3 has 15 amino acids. Trimming stripped 4 bases from V and 4 bases from J, with 17 bases between. For the CDR3, the DNA is TGTGCCAGCAGCCCGCAGGGGAATTTCCTAGAGACCCAGTACTTC. It specifies CASSPQGNFLETQYF. The complete variable domain, with remaining parts taken from reference TRBV9 and TRBJ2-5, reads DSGVTQTPKHLITATGQRVTLRCSPRSGDLSVYWYQQSLDQGLQFLIQYYNGEERAKGNILERFSAQQFPDLHSELNLSSLELGDSALYFCASSPQGNFLETQYFGPGTRLLVL.